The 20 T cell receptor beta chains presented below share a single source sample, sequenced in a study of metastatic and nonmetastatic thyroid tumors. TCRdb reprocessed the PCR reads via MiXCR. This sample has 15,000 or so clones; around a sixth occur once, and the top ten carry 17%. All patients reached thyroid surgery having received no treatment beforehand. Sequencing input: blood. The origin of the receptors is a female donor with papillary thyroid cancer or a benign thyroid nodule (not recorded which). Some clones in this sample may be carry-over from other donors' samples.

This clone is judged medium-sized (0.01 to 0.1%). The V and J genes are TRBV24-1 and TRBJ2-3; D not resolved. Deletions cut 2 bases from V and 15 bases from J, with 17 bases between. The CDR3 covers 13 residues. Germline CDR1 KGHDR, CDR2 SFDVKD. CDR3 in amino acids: CATSDSRDKLTYF. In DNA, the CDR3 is TGTGCCACCAGTGATTCGCGCGACAAGCTGACCTATTTT.

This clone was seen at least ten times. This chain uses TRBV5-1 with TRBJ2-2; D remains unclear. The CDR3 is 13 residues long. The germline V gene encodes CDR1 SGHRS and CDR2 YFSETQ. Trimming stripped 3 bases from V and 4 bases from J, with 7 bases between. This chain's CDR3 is CASSSSLTGELFF. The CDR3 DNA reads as TGCGCCAGCAGCTCGTCCCTCACCGGGGAGCTGTTTTTT.

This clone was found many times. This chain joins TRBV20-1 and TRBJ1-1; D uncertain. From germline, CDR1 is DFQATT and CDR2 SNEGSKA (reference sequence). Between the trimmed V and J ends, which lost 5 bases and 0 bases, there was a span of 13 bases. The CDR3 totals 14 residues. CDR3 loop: CSAGSPHMNTEAFF. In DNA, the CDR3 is TGCAGTGCTGGATCCCCACATATGAACACTGAAGCTTTCTTT.

The CDR3 DNA follows: TGTGCCAGTGGTAAAGCAGGTCGGGCCAACGTCCTGACTTTC. As protein: CASGKAGRANVLTF. The chain links TRBV19 to TRBJ2-6; D is undetermined. CDR3 length equals 14 residues. Germline CDR1 is LNHDA and CDR2 is SQIVND (reference sequence). V lost 8 bases and J lost 5, with 13 bases in between.

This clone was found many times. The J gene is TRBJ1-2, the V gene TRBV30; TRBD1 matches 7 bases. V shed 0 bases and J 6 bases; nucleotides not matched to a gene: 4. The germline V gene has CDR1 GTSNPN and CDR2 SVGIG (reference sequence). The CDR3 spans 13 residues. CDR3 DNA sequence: TGTGCCTGGAGTGTAGGGGGCTTGGATGGCTACACCTTC. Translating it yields CAWSVGGLDGYTF. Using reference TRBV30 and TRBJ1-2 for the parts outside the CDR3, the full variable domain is SQTIHQWPATLVQPVGSPLSLECTVEGTSNPNLYWYRQAAGRGLQLLFYSVGIGQISSEVPQNLSASRPQDRQFILSSKKLLLSDSGFYLCAWSVGGLDGYTFGSGTRLTVV.

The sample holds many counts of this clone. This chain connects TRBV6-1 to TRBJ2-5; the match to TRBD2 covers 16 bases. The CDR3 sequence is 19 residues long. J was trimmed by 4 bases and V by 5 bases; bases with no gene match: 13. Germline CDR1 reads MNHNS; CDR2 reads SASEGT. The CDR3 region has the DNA TGTGCCAGCAGTAAAGGGACTAGCGGGAGGGGCACCATTCGAGAGACCCAGTACTTC. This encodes CASSKGTSGRGTIRETQYF.

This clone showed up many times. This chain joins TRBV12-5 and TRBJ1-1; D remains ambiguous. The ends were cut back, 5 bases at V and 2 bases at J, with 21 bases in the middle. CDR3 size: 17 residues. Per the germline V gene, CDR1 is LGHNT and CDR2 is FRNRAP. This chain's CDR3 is CASGLITYRGSNTEAFF. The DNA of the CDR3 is TGTGCTAGTGGTCTGATCACATATCGGGGTTCTAACACTGAAGCTTTCTTT.

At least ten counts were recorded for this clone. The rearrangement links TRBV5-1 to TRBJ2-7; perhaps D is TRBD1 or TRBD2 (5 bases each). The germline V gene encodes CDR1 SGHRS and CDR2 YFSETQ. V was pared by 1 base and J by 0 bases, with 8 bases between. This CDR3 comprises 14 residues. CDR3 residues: CASSLRDLSYEQYF. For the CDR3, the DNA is TGCGCCAGCAGCTTGAGGGACCTCTCCTACGAGCAGTACTTC.

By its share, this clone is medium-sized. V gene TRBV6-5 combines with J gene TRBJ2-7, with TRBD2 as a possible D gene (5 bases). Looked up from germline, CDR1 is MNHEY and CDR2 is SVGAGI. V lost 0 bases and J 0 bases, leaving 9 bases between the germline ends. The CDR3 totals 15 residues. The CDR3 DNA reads TGTGCCAGCAGTTACTCCCCCGGGGACTCCTACGAGCAGTACTTC. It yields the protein CASSYSPGDSYEQYF.

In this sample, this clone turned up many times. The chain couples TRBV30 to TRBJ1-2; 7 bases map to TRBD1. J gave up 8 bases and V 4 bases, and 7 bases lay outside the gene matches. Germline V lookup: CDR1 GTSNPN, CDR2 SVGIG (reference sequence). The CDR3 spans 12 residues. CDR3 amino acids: CAWKGSGGGYTF. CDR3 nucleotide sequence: TGTGCCTGGAAGGGCTCAGGGGGAGGCTACACCTTC.

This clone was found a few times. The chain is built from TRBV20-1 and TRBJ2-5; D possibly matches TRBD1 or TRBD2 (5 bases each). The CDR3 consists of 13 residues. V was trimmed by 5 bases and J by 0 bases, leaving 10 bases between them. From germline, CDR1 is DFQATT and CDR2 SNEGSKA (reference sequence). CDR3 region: CSASGANQETQYF. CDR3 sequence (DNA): TGCAGTGCTTCCGGGGCCAACCAAGAGACCCAGTACTTC.

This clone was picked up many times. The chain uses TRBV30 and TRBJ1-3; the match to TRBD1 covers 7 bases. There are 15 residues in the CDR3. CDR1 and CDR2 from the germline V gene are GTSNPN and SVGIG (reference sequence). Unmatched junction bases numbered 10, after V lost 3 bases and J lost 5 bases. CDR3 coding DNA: TGTGCCTGGAGAACAGGGGAGGGGTATAGAAACACCATATATTTT. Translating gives CAWRTGEGYRNTIYF.

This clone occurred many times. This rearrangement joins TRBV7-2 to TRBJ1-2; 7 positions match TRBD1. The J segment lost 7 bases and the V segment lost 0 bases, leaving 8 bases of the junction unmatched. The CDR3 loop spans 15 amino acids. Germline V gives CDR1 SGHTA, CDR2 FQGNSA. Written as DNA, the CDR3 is TGTGCCAGCAGCTTAGCGGCAGGGGGAGAGTTTGGCTACACCTTC. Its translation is CASSLAAGGEFGYTF.

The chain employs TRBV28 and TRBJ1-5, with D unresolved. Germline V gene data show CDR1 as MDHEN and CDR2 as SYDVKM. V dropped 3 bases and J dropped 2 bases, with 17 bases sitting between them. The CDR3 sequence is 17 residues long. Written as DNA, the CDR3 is TGTGCCAGCAGTTTTTGGTTGACAAATGATGGCAATCAGCCCCAGCATTTT. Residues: CASSFWLTNDGNQPQHF.

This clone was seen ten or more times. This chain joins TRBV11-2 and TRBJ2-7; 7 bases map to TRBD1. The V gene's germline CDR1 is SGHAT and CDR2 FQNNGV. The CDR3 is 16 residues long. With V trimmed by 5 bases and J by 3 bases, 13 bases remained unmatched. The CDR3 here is CASSPSEGTDFYEQYF. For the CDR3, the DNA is TGTGCCAGCAGCCCTTCTGAGGGGACAGATTTCTACGAGCAGTACTTC. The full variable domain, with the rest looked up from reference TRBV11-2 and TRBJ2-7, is EAGVAQSPRYKIIEKRQSVAFWCNPISGHATLYWYQQILGQGPKLLIQFQNNGVVDDSQLPKDRFSAERLKGVDSTLKIQPAKLEDSAVYLCASSPSEGTDFYEQYFGPGTRLTVT.

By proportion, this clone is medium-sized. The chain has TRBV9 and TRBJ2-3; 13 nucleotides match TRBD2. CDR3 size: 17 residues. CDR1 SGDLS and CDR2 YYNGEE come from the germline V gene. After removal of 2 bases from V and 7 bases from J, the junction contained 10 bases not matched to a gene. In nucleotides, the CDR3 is TGTGCCAGCAGCGTGACGACAGGGACTAGCGGGACGAATACGCAGTATTTT. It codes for CASSVTTGTSGTNTQYF. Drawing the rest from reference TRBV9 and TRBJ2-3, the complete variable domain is DSGVTQTPKHLITATGQRVTLRCSPRSGDLSVYWYQQSLDQGLQFLIQYYNGEERAKGNILERFSAQQFPDLHSELNLSSLELGDSALYFCASSVTTGTSGTNTQYFGPGTRLTVL.

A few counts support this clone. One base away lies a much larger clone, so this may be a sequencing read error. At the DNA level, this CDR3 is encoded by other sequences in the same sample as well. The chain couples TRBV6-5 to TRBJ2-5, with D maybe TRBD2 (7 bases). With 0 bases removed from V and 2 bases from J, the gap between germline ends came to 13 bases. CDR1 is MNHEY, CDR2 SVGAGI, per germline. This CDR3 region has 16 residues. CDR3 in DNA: TGTGCCAGCAGTTACTCGGGGGGCGGGGGACAAGAGACCCAGTACTTC. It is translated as CASSYSGGGGQETQYF.

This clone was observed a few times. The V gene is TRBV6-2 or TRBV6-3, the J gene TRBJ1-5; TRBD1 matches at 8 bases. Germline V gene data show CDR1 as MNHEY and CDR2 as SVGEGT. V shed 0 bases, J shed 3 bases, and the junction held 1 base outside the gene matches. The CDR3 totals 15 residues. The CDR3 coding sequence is TGTGCCAGCAGTTACTCCAGGGGGCTCAATCAGCCCCAGCATTTT. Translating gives CASSYSRGLNQPQHF.

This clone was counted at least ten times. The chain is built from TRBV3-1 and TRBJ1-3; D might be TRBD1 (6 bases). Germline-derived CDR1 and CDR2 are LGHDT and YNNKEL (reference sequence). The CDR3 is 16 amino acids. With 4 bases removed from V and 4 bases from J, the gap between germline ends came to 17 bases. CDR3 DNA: TGTGCCAGCAGCCGGACGGCGGGGGGCAACGGAAACACCATATATTTT. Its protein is CASSRTAGGNGNTIYF.

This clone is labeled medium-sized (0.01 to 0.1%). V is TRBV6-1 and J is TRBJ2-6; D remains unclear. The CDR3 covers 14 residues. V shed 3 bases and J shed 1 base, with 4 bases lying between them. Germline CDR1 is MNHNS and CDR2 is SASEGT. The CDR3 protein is CASSDGSGANVLTF. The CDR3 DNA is TGTGCCAGCAGTGATGGGTCTGGGGCCAACGTCCTGACTTTC.